The present entry profiles one TCR beta chain with its context. The germline V gene encodes CDR1 MDHEN and CDR2 SYDVKM. V lost 6 bases and J 4 bases, leaving 22 bases between the germline ends. This CDR3 has 16 residues. The entry originates in a study of T cell changes during pregnancy in multiple sclerosis. Libraries were prepared by immunoSEQ multiplex PCR; TCRdb keeps only in-frame clonotypes and omits some of them. Found here are 70,000 to 100,000 clones, 94% of them singletons; the top ten hold roughly 2.2%. The sequenced sample was peripheral blood, obtained in the third trimester of pregnancy. The TCR originated in a female donor with multiple sclerosis, enrolled in a pregnancy study. The chain has TRBV28 and TRBJ2-7, with D maybe TRBD2 (5 bases). The CDR3 here is CASSRARPNPGYEQYF. DNA for the CDR3: TGTGCCAGCAGCCGGGCCCGGCCAAACCCGGGGTACGAGCAGTACTTC.